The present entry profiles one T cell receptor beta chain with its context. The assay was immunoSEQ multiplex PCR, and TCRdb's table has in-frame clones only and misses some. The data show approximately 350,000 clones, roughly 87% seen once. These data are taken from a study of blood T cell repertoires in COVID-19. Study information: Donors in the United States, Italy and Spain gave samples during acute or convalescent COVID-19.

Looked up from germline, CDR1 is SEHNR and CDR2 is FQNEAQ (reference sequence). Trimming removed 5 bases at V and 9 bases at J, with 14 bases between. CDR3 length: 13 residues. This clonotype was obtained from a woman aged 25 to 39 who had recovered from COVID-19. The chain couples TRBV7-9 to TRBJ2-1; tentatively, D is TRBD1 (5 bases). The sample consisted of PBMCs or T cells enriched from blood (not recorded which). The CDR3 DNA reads TGTGCCAGCAGCGAGACCGCTACAGGTGAGCAGTTCTTC. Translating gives CASSETATGEQFF.